Included here is one T cell receptor (beta chain) sequence, with context. These data belong to a study of blood T cells in healthy people across ages. This CDR3 comprises 13 residues. Per the germline V gene, CDR1 is SEHNR and CDR2 is FQNEAQ (reference sequence). V was pared by 2 bases and J by 7 bases, with 4 bases of the junction left unmatched. Through a sample-barcoded 5' primer and a J-beta primer mix, a second PCR was run for 7 to 11 cycles. MiXCR was run by TCRdb on the 5' RACE reads, yielding one entry per CDR3 protein. The repertoire holds around 1.5 million distinct CDR3 sequences, with about 43% as singletons.

Sequencing was done on a sample of blood. V is TRBV7-9 and J is TRBJ2-7; TRBD1 matches 8 bases. The TCR was taken from a woman between 18 and 29 years old in good health. Here the CDR3 reads CASSLRQGSEQYF. The CDR3 nucleotides read TGTGCCAGCAGCTTAAGACAGGGGTCAGAGCAGTACTTC.